This entry lists 21 T cell receptor beta chains sequenced from one sample in a study of CD8 T cells in Susac syndrome. When the RNA was reverse transcribed, random hexamers were used with an input of roughly 0.45 to 1 ug. TCRdb re-called the immunoSEQ multiplex PCR reads through MiXCR, storing one row per CDR3 protein. This table has under 250,000 distinct CDR3 sequences, 93% appearing once. The specimen sequenced was CD4+ T cells from PBMCs. The receptors derive from a human donor with multiple sclerosis.

The chain has TRBV4-1 and TRBJ2-7; 11 nucleotides line up with TRBD1. CDR1 MGHRA and CDR2 YSYEKL come from the germline V gene. The CDR3 is 16 amino acids. V lost 1 base to trimming and J lost 3 bases; unmatched junction nucleotides: 5. CDR3 bases: TGCGCCAGCAGCCAAGCAGGGACAGGGGGAATCTACGAGCAGTACTTC. It translates to CASSQAGTGGIYEQYF.

V usage is TRBV11-2 and J usage is TRBJ2-3, with D possibly TRBD1 on 6 matching bases. V gave up 0 bases and J gave up 4 bases, with 11 bases separating them. CDR1 is SGHAT and CDR2 is FQNNGV in the germline V gene. The CDR3 contains 15 residues. The CDR3 is CASSLEGAGADTQYF. DNA for the CDR3: TGTGCCAGCAGCTTAGAGGGGGCCGGCGCAGATACGCAGTATTTT.

The chain couples TRBV27 to TRBJ2-7; tentative D call: TRBD2 (5 bases). Germline assignment: CDR1 MNHEY and CDR2 SMNVEV (reference sequence). This CDR3 is built from 14 residues. V lost 4 bases and J 2 bases, leaving 12 bases between the germline ends. CDR3 amino acids: CASSSLAGPYEQYV. In DNA, the CDR3 is TGTGCCAGCAGTTCCCTCGCGGGCCCCTACGAGCAGTACGTC.

The chain couples TRBV20-1 to TRBJ2-7, with 7 positions matching TRBD1. This CDR3 is 13 amino acids long. The ends lost 7 bases at V and 2 bases at J; junction bases unmatched: 8. In germline, CDR1 is DFQATT, CDR2 SNEGSKA (reference sequence). In nucleotides, the CDR3 is TGCAGTGTTCGACTGACAGGGACCTACGAGCAGTACTTC. Its translation is CSVRLTGTYEQYF.

This sequence joins TRBV7-9 and TRBJ1-1, with a tentative D call TRBD1 (5 bases). Trimming cost V 3 bases and J 5 bases, with 13 bases left between them. CDR1 and CDR2 from the germline V gene are SEHNR and FQNEAQ (reference sequence). CDR3 length: 14 amino acids. CDR3 bases: TGTGCCAGCAGCTTTAGGGGAGGGGAGACTGAAGCTTTCTTT. It translates to CASSFRGGETEAFF.

The chain joins TRBV5-1 to TRBJ1-1; 7 bases fit TRBD1. CDR3 length equals 15 residues. CDR1 and CDR2 from the germline V gene are SGHRS and YFSETQ. V trimming: 4 bases; J trimming: 0 bases; junction bases outside the gene matches: 6. The CDR3 bases are TGCGCCAGCAGCACCCGACAGGGCATGAACACTGAAGCTTTCTTT. Protein product: CASSTRQGMNTEAFF.

The V gene is TRBV2, the J gene TRBJ2-3; TRBD1 agrees at 10 bases. The CDR3 covers 19 residues. Trimming took 7 bases from V and 0 from J; bases not matched to a gene: 16. CDR1 and CDR2 from the germline V gene are SNHLY and FYNNEI. The CDR3 nucleotides are TGTGCCAGCATGTCGTCTGGGACAGGGGAGGTTCACAGCACAGATACGCAGTATTTT. Protein product: CASMSSGTGEVHSTDTQYF.

This sequence joins TRBV5-4 and TRBJ2-2; 8 bases line up with TRBD1. The trim removed 3 bases at V and 5 bases at J, leaving 12 bases unmatched. CDR3 length: 17 residues. Germline assignment: CDR1 SGHNT and CDR2 YYREEE (reference sequence). In nucleotides, the CDR3 is TGTGCCAGCAGCTCCACCCTCCGCCAGGGGGCTACCGGGGAGCTGTTTTTT. The encoded protein is CASSSTLRQGATGELFF.

The chain recombines TRBV29-1 with TRBJ2-1; D gene uncertain. In germline, CDR1 is SQVTM, CDR2 ANQGSEA. Between the trimmed V and J ends, which lost 4 bases and 8 bases, there was a span of 9 bases. This CDR3 has 11 amino acids. The CDR3 DNA sequence: TGCAGCGTTGTAAGTACGGATGAGCAGTTCTTC. Its protein product is CSVVSTDEQFF.

The chain couples TRBV20-1 to TRBJ2-1; D ambiguous. Trimming removed 0 bases at V and 0 bases at J, with 12 bases between. Germline CDR1 DFQATT, CDR2 SNEGSKA (reference sequence). The CDR3 spans 16 residues. This CDR3 reads CSARDPGGTSYNEQFF. CDR3 bases: TGCAGTGCTAGAGATCCTGGTGGAACCTCCTACAATGAGCAGTTCTTC.

This clonotype showed up just once. The chain uses TRBV20-1 and TRBJ2-5; TRBD2 matches at 7 bases. In germline, CDR1 is DFQATT, CDR2 SNEGSKA (reference sequence). The V gene end was trimmed by 6 bases and the J gene end by 4 bases; junction bases not matched to a gene: 11. The CDR3 extends over 14 amino acids. CDR3 sequence reads: CSAVKPGGGETQYF. CDR3 DNA sequence: TGCAGTGCCGTAAAACCGGGCGGGGGAGAGACCCAGTACTTC.

The chain links TRBV29-1 to TRBJ2-2; D possibly corresponds to TRBD1 (5 bases). The CDR3 has 12 residues. From germline, CDR1 is SQVTM and CDR2 ANQGSEA. Trimming removed 6 bases at V and 7 bases at J, with 12 bases between. In nucleotides, the CDR3 is TGCAGCGTAACTTCAGGGTTCGGGGAGCTGTTTTTT. It codes for CSVTSGFGELFF.

J is TRBJ2-5 and V is TRBV20-1; 15 nucleotides agree with TRBD2. V dropped 4 bases and J dropped 1; count of bases not matched to a gene: 7. CDR1 and CDR2 from the germline V gene are DFQATT and SNEGSKA (reference sequence). CDR3 length: 17 residues. In DNA, the CDR3 is TGCAGTGCTACACCGGGACTAGCGGGAGGAACCCAAGAGACCCAGTACTTC. Translation: CSATPGLAGGTQETQYF.

This clonotype was recorded once. This chain uses TRBV19 with TRBJ1-4, with a weak D call TRBD1 (6 bases). The CDR3 loop spans 15 amino acids. Germline values: CDR1 LNHDA, CDR2 SQIVND (reference sequence). The ends were cut back, 7 bases at V and 0 bases at J, with 12 bases in the middle. The CDR3 region is CASKGGFSTNEKLFF. The CDR3 DNA reads TGTGCCAGTAAAGGGGGATTTTCAACTAATGAAAAACTGTTTTTT.

This clonotype was seen more than once but under ten times. The J gene is TRBJ2-5, the V gene TRBV24-1; D gene unclear. Germline V gene data show CDR1 as KGHDR and CDR2 as SFDVKD. This CDR3 region has 13 residues. Trimming left V 3 bases short and J 0 bases short, with 4 bases between. CDR3 protein: CATSDAHQETQYF. CDR3 bases: TGTGCCACCAGTGATGCACACCAAGAGACCCAGTACTTC.

The chain joins TRBV28 to TRBJ2-7, with a possible D match to TRBD1 (5 bases). V gave up 7 bases and J gave up 4 bases, with 17 bases separating them. CDR1 is MDHEN and CDR2 is SYDVKM in the germline V gene. This CDR3 is 14 amino acids long. In nucleotides, the CDR3 is TGTGCCAGCATCCCATCAGGGTTAGGGTACGAGCAGTACTTC. Protein sequence: CASIPSGLGYEQYF.

This chain uses TRBV20-1 with TRBJ2-1; maybe TRBD2 (7 bases). Trimming removed 6 bases from V and 8 bases from J, with 17 bases in between. Germline V gene data show CDR1 as DFQATT and CDR2 as SNEGSKA (reference sequence). The CDR3 runs 13 residues. As DNA, the CDR3 is TGCAGTGCGAGAAGGGGGAGGGCCGATGAGCAGTTCTTC. Its translation is CSARRGRADEQFF.

The chain couples TRBV19 to TRBJ1-5; TRBD1 is a possible D gene (6 bases). Trimming removed 7 bases at V and 0 bases at J, with 16 bases between. CDR1 is LNHDA, CDR2 SQIVND, per germline (reference sequence). The CDR3 runs 16 residues. The CDR3 region is CASNLQGTHSNQPQHF. CDR3 in DNA: TGTGCCAGTAATCTACAGGGAACTCATAGCAATCAGCCCCAGCATTTT.

The chain joins TRBV27 to TRBJ2-7; a weak D match, TRBD2 (7 bases). V lost 5 bases and J lost 3, with 20 bases in between. This CDR3 contains 16 residues. Germline loops: CDR1 MNHEY, CDR2 SMNVEV (reference sequence). This CDR3 reads CASSPLRGGAFYEQYF. The DNA of the CDR3 is TGTGCCAGCAGTCCTCTCCGTGGGGGGGCTTTCTACGAGCAGTACTTC.

V is TRBV18 and J is TRBJ1-5; D remains unclear. Trimming took 3 bases from V and 2 from J, leaving 8 bases between them. This CDR3 region has 14 residues. The V gene's germline CDR1 is KGHSH and CDR2 LQKENI. The CDR3 protein is CASSPQPGNQPQHF. CDR3 sequence (DNA): TGTGCCAGCTCACCTCAGCCGGGCAATCAGCCCCAGCATTTT.

V and J are TRBV5-4 and TRBJ1-1, with no clear D. Germline values: CDR1 SGHNT, CDR2 YYREEE (reference sequence). Trimming took 1 base from V and 1 from J, leaving 5 bases between them. The length of the CDR3 is 13 residues. The CDR3 nucleotides read TGTGCCAGCAGCTTGTTAGAGAACACTGAAGCTTTCTTT. Its protein product is CASSLLENTEAFF.